Below are 5 T cell receptor beta chains sequenced from a single sample in a study of cytomegalovirus exposure and HLA in healthy donors (dated 2017 in TCRdb). Libraries were built with the immunoSEQ multiplex PCR assay. For the multiplex PCR, a mixture combining 60 forward primers for TCR Vbeta segments and 13 reverse primers for TCR Jbeta segments was used. TCRdb's version of the immuneACCESS table is confined to in-frame rearrangements and falls short of the full clone set. An unresolved V gene accounts for under half of the shortfall where checked; the remainder is of unknown origin. Recorded for this sample are about 160,000 clones; around 83% of them occurred a single time. The ten top clones hold around 6% of the sample. The sample was PBMCs. The receptors were sampled from a man in his fifties in good health and CMV-seropositive.

The V call is TRBV6-5, the J call TRBJ2-1; D unresolved. The CDR3 consists of 16 residues. Trimming shortened V by 2 bases and J by 0 bases, and 11 bases separated the two germline ends. Germline V gives CDR1 MNHEY, CDR2 SVGAGI. In nucleotides, the CDR3 is TGTGCCAGCAGTTACGCACAGACCCTCTCCTACAATGAGCAGTTCTTC. Translating it yields CASSYAQTLSYNEQFF.

The chain couples TRBV5-1 to TRBJ2-3; tentative D call: TRBD1 (6 bases). V lost 4 bases and J lost 6, with 12 bases in between. CDR1 is SGHRS, CDR2 YFSETQ, per germline. This CDR3 has 13 residues. CDR3 DNA: TGCGCCAGCAGCCACCCCACAGGGGATACGCAGTATTTT. Translation gives CASSHPTGDTQYF.

The chain uses TRBV18 and TRBJ1-2; D call uncertain. Germline lookup yields CDR1 KGHSH and CDR2 LQKENI. The V gene lost 6 bases and the J gene lost 4 bases, with 21 bases spanning the gap. This CDR3 comprises 16 residues. CDR3 nucleotide sequence: TGTGCCAGCTCGCCCGAGAGCCAGAGGGTCGGCTATGGCTACACCTTC. Translation: CASSPESQRVGYGYTF.

This clone was seen a few times. The chain combines TRBV10-3 with TRBJ2-6; 7 nucleotides align to TRBD1. Trimming at V came to 4 bases and at J to 3 bases, leaving 6 bases not matched to a gene. The CDR3 totals 16 residues. Germline assignment: CDR1 ENHRY and CDR2 SYGVKD. This CDR3 reads CAISAQGTGGANVLTF. The CDR3 DNA reads as TGTGCCATCAGTGCACAGGGGACCGGTGGGGCCAACGTCCTGACTTTC.

The count of this clone is one. The V and J genes are TRBV7-2 and TRBJ1-6; no clear D. Germline assignment: CDR1 SGHTA and CDR2 FQGNSA. The ends were cut back, 3 bases at V and 10 bases at J, with 10 bases in the middle. CDR3 length equals 13 residues. The CDR3 protein is CASSFSEGSPLHF. CDR3 nucleotide sequence: TGTGCCAGCAGCTTTAGCGAGGGATCACCCCTCCACTTT. Full variable domain (outside the CDR3, taken from reference TRBV7-2 and TRBJ1-6): GAGVSQSPSNKVTEKGKDVELRCDPISGHTALYWYRQSLGQGLEFLIYFQGNSAPDKSGLPSDRFSAERTGGSVSTLTIQRTQQEDSAVYLCASSFSEGSPLHFGNGTRLTVT.